Each of the 28 T cell receptor beta chains below was sequenced from the same sample in a study of beta chain features in type 1 diabetes. The study's findings and limits: People with Type 1 diabetes carried modestly yet significantly shorter TCRB CDR3s in all four CD4+ subsets.

Which antigens these TCRs recognize remains unknown. The authors reverse transcribed all of the isolated RNA, so sequencing captured expressed TCRB transcripts. Sequencing was performed with immunoSEQ multiplex PCR; in TCRdb, only in-frame clones are kept and a portion is missing. The table records hundreds of thousands of clones, more than 12% of them present only once. The sample was naive CD4+ T cells from blood. These receptors were collected from a young man with type 1 diabetes.

In its sample, this clone was seen a few times. The chain recombines TRBV4-1 with TRBJ1-3; D not resolved. Germline-derived CDR1 and CDR2 are MGHRA and YSYEKL. This CDR3 has 12 residues. Trimming removed 3 bases from V and 0 bases from J, with 0 bases in between. The CDR3 loop reads CASSHSGNTIYF. In DNA form, the CDR3 reads TGCGCCAGCAGCCACTCTGGAAACACCATATATTTT.

There are a few counts of this clone. The V and J genes are TRBV5-1 and TRBJ2-1; D is unclear. The CDR3 loop spans 12 amino acids. V lost 3 bases and J lost 7, with 8 bases in between. The germline V gene encodes CDR1 SGHRS and CDR2 YFSETQ. Here the CDR3 reads CASSSGVNEQFF. CDR3 DNA sequence: TGCGCCAGCAGCTCTGGGGTGAATGAGCAGTTCTTC.

This clone showed up just a few times. Since no conserved phenylalanine or tryptophan closes the CDR3, a read error is the likely cause. No DNA is shown, since the ends of the CDR3 on it are uncertain; the CDR3 is the one TCRdb lists. This rearrangement joins TRBV6-1 to TRBJ2-7; the D call of TRBD1 is as the table states it, not checked on the DNA. The germline V gene encodes CDR1 MNHNS and CDR2 SASEGT. The CDR3 numbers 13 amino acids, ends counted. The CDR3 region is CASSERAGTGPLI.

The V gene is TRBV13, the J gene TRBJ2-7; no firm D call. CDR1 is PRHDT, CDR2 FYEKMQ, per germline (reference sequence). The CDR3 is 11 amino acids. The V gene lost 5 bases and the J gene lost 6 bases, with 8 bases spanning the gap. CDR3 bases: TGTGCCAGCAGCCAACGGAGCGAGCAGTACTTC. It yields the protein CASSQRSEQYF. Together with reference TRBV13 and TRBJ2-7, the CDR3 gives the full variable domain: AAGVIQSPRHLIKEKRETATLKCYPIPRHDTVYWYQQGPGQDPQFLISFYEKMQSDKGSIPDRFSAQQFSDYHSELNMSSLELGDSALYFCASSQRSEQYFGPGTRLTVT.

This rearrangement joins TRBV9 to TRBJ2-2; no clear D. The V and J ends lost 6 bases and 1 base respectively, with 4 bases between them. From germline, CDR1 is SGDLS and CDR2 YYNGEE. The CDR3 loop spans 12 amino acids. CDR3 bases: TGTGCCAGCAACAAGAACACCGGGGAGCTGTTTTTT. Its protein product is CASNKNTGELFF.

Remarks on this clone: Other DNA sequences in this sample translate to the same CDR3. V usage is TRBV6-5 and J usage is TRBJ2-7, with D possibly being TRBD1 (7 bases). Trimming cost V 0 bases and J 1 base, with 10 bases left between them. Germline lookup yields CDR1 MNHEY and CDR2 SVGAGI. CDR3 length: 15 amino acids. The CDR3 protein is CASSYSSGGSYEQYF. Written as DNA, the CDR3 is TGTGCCAGCAGTTACTCTTCAGGGGGGTCCTACGAGCAGTACTTC.

This chain joins TRBV12-5 and TRBJ2-1; weak D call: TRBD1 (5 bases). The V and J ends lost 4 bases and 2 bases respectively, with 6 bases between them. Germline assignment: CDR1 LGHNT and CDR2 FRNRAP. This CDR3 spans 13 amino acids. The CDR3 DNA follows: TGTGCTAGTGGTTCCAGGGCCTACAATGAGCAGTTCTTC. Translated: CASGSRAYNEQFF.

The V gene is TRBV4-2, the J gene TRBJ2-5; D might be TRBD2 (5 bases). TRBJ2-7 matches the DNA end more closely, so the J call is doubtful. CDR1 and CDR2 from the germline V gene are LGHNA and YNFKEQ. The CDR3 is 15 residues long. The CDR3 DNA is TGTGCCAGCAGCCCCGGAGGCGGAAGTACCTACGAGCAGTACTTC. This gives the protein CASSPGGGSTYEQYF.

V is TRBV19 and J is TRBJ1-4, with D hard to call. V gave up 7 bases and J gave up 12 bases, with 15 bases separating them. Germline V CDR1 and CDR2: LNHDA, SQIVND (reference sequence). This CDR3 comprises 12 residues. For the CDR3, the DNA is TGTGCCAGTAATCAAGCAGAAAGCGAACTGTTTTTT. This gives the protein CASNQAESELFF.

This clone was seen only a few times. The chain couples TRBV7-9 to TRBJ2-3, with 9 bases identical to TRBD2. CDR3 length: 14 residues. Germline lookup yields CDR1 SEHNR and CDR2 FQNEAQ (reference sequence). The V segment lost 6 bases and the J segment 2 bases; nucleotides outside the gene matches: 3. The CDR3 loop is CASRQREVTDTQYF. In DNA, the CDR3 is TGTGCCAGCAGACAGCGGGAGGTCACAGATACGCAGTATTTT.

This chain connects TRBV25-1 to TRBJ1-1, with D unclear. CDR3 length: 15 residues. The V end lost 3 bases, the J end lost 0 bases, and 11 bases lay between the germline ends. The germline V gene has CDR1 MGHDK and CDR2 SYGVNS. The CDR3 protein is CASSDPDTMNTEAFF. In DNA, the CDR3 is TGTGCCAGCAGTGACCCTGACACAATGAACACTGAAGCTTTCTTT.

This clone was picked up a small number of times. The gene calls are TRBV28 and TRBJ2-5, with TRBD1 identical over 7 bases. This CDR3 spans 13 amino acids. The V segment lost 2 bases and the J segment 10 bases; nucleotides outside the gene matches: 7. Per the germline V gene, CDR1 is MDHEN and CDR2 is SYDVKM. The CDR3: CASSLPTDRYQYF. CDR3 nucleotides: TGTGCCAGCAGTTTACCGACGGACAGGTACCAGTACTTC.

This clone has only a few counts. The V gene is TRBV28, the J gene TRBJ2-1; D possibly corresponds to TRBD1 (5 bases). CDR3 length: 14 residues. V was trimmed by 2 bases and J by 6 bases, leaving 11 bases between them. CDR1 and CDR2 (germline): MDHEN, SYDVKM. This CDR3 reads CASSLQGLPNEQFF. The DNA for the CDR3 is TGTGCCAGCAGTTTACAGGGCCTCCCCAATGAGCAGTTCTTC.

The chain links TRBV27 to TRBJ1-6, with unresolved D. Germline lookup yields CDR1 MNHEY and CDR2 SMNVEV (reference sequence). The CDR3 covers 15 residues. The germline V and J ends were trimmed by 7 bases and 0 bases, with 10 bases remaining between them. The CDR3 here is CASTRGSSYNSPLHF. The CDR3 coding sequence is TGTGCCAGCACCCGAGGGAGCTCCTATAATTCACCCCTCCACTTT.

V is TRBV29-1 and J is TRBJ2-3; TRBD2 agrees at 7 bases. This CDR3 comprises 15 residues. Germline CDR1 and CDR2: SQVTM and ANQGSEA. The V and J ends lost 0 bases and 9 bases, in that order; junction bases with no gene match: 12. CDR3: CSVEERTSGEGTQYF. The CDR3 DNA follows: TGCAGCGTTGAAGAACGGACTAGTGGAGAAGGGACGCAGTATTTT.

In this sample, this clone turned up a few times. The gene calls are TRBV6-5 and TRBJ2-3, with D hard to call. CDR3 size: 13 residues. Germline V gene lookup returns CDR1 MNHEY and CDR2 SVGAGI. Trimming removed 8 bases at V and 6 bases at J, with 15 bases between. The DNA for the CDR3 is TGTGCCAGCGGCACGCCGAGATGGGATACGCAGTATTTT. This encodes CASGTPRWDTQYF.

J is TRBJ2-3 and V is TRBV4-3; 8 nucleotides line up with TRBD2. The CDR3 consists of 16 residues. Trimming took 0 bases from V and 5 from J; bases not matched to a gene: 7. CDR1 LGHNA and CDR2 YSLEER come from the germline V gene. The chain's CDR3 is CASSQDLSGGRDTQYF. The CDR3 bases are TGCGCCAGCAGCCAAGACCTCAGCGGGGGCCGAGATACGCAGTATTTT.

The rearrangement uses TRBV6-6 and TRBJ1-1; the match to TRBD1 covers 9 bases. Germline V lookup: CDR1 MNHNY, CDR2 SVGAGI (reference sequence). This CDR3 region has 13 residues. J was trimmed by 5 bases and V by 6 bases; bases with no gene match: 4. The CDR3 DNA is TGTGCCAGCAGCTCGACAGGGGGAACTGAAGCTTTCTTT. Encoded protein: CASSSTGGTEAFF.

The chain joins TRBV27 to TRBJ2-5; no clear D. Per the germline V gene, CDR1 is MNHEY and CDR2 is SMNVEV (reference sequence). The CDR3 has 8 residues. V lost 9 bases to trimming and J lost 9 bases, with 5 bases between them. CDR3 in amino acids: CARVAQYF. CDR3 DNA sequence: TGTGCCAGAGTGGCCCAGTACTTC.

The chain recombines TRBV9 with TRBJ2-3; 9 positions match TRBD2. The V segment lost 2 bases and the J segment 6 bases; nucleotides outside the gene matches: 10. The CDR3 runs to 16 residues. Germline V gene data show CDR1 as SGDLS and CDR2 as YYNGEE. CDR3 coding DNA: TGTGCCAGCAGCGTGGGTTCTTTAGCGGGAGCTGATACGCAGTATTTT. Translated, it gives CASSVGSLAGADTQYF.

V is TRBV28 and J is TRBJ2-3; TRBD2 might be the D (5 bases). The CDR3 sequence is 14 residues long. Germline loops: CDR1 MDHEN, CDR2 SYDVKM. Trimming left V 6 bases short and J 2 bases short, with 12 bases between. The chain's CDR3 is CASRSGLATDTQYF. CDR3 coding DNA: TGTGCCAGCAGATCAGGACTCGCCACAGATACGCAGTATTTT.

The chain employs TRBV14 and TRBJ1-2; D unresolved. V was shortened by 4 bases and J by 3 bases, with 9 bases between the two germline ends. CDR1 and CDR2 from the germline V gene are SGHDN and FVKESK. The CDR3 length is 13 residues. CDR3 residues: CASSPGLDYGYTF. CDR3 coding DNA: TGTGCCAGCAGCCCTGGTCTCGACTATGGCTACACCTTC.

The chain's CDR3 is CASSLPDTQYF. The CDR3 DNA reads as TGTGCCAGTAGCCTTCCAGATACGCAGTATTTT. The chain is built from TRBV6-1 and TRBJ2-3; D remains ambiguous. Deletions cut 9 bases from V and 4 bases from J, with 8 bases between. Germline V gene sequence: CDR1 MNHNS, CDR2 SASEGT. This CDR3 has 11 residues.

This clone was counted between two and nine times. The rearrangement links TRBV30 to TRBJ1-1; the D gene is possibly TRBD1 (6 bases). Trimming cost V 5 bases and J 0 bases, with 22 bases left between them. The CDR3 covers 17 residues. CDR1 GTSNPN and CDR2 SVGIG come from the germline V gene (reference sequence). The CDR3 sequence: CAWVEYGGLTLNTEAFF. CDR3 nucleotides: TGTGCCTGGGTGGAATACGGGGGGCTTACCCTGAACACTGAAGCTTTCTTT.

The rearrangement joins TRBV18 to TRBJ2-2, with D uncertain. V lost 1 base and J lost 0, with 9 bases in between. CDR3 length equals 16 residues. CDR1 is KGHSH, CDR2 LQKENI, per germline. As DNA, the CDR3 is TGTGCCAGCTCACCACTGAGCCATACGAACACCGGGGAGCTGTTTTTT. Protein product: CASSPLSHTNTGELFF.

This clone was observed a handful of times. The genes are TRBV5-1 and TRBJ2-7; no clear D. The germline gives CDR1 SGHRS, CDR2 YFSETQ. The CDR3 sequence is 14 residues long. V was clipped by 3 bases and J by 0 bases, with 10 bases between them. The CDR3 DNA is TGCGCCAGCAGCTCGTCAGCAGTCTCCTACGAGCAGTACTTC. Translation gives CASSSSAVSYEQYF.

This sequence joins TRBV6-6 and TRBJ2-3; D not certain. Looked up from germline, CDR1 is MNHNY and CDR2 is SVGAGI (reference sequence). This CDR3 has 15 residues. The germline V and J ends were trimmed by 7 bases and 0 bases, with 14 bases remaining between them. DNA of the CDR3: TGTGCCAGCAATACTATCACAACTAGCACAGATACGCAGTATTTT. Translation gives CASNTITTSTDTQYF.

The rearrangement uses TRBV9 and TRBJ2-5, with D hard to call. The CDR3 spans 15 residues. Germline CDR1 and CDR2: SGDLS and YYNGEE. V lost 0 bases, J lost 0 bases, and 9 bases lay in between. This chain's CDR3 is CASSVGARNQETQYF. In DNA, the CDR3 is TGTGCCAGCAGCGTAGGAGCCAGAAACCAAGAGACCCAGTACTTC.